Following are 2 T cell receptor beta chains from one sample sequenced in a study of shared T cell receptors in the human thymus. Profiled with immunoSEQ multiplex PCR; TCRdb holds only in-frame clones, not every one. The sample carries roughly 410,000 clones, 85% to 95% recorded once. Sequencing input: thymocytes. Every receptor here comes from a human donor.

The V and J genes are TRBV6-7 and TRBJ1-5; D perhaps matches TRBD1 (5 bases). TRBV6-7 qualifies as an ORF whose function is uncertain. The germline V and J ends were trimmed by 8 bases and 9 bases, with 20 bases remaining between them. This CDR3 has 14 amino acids. DNA of the CDR3: TGTGCCAGCTTGCATTCGGACAATCGGCGGCCCCAGCATTTT. Translating gives CASLHSDNRRPQHF.

The rearrangement uses TRBV14 and TRBJ2-3, with D perhaps TRBD1 or TRBD2 (5 bases each). The CDR3 consists of 16 residues. Looked up from germline, CDR1 is SGHDN and CDR2 is FVKESK. V was shortened by 2 bases and J by 2 bases, with 14 bases between the two germline ends. The CDR3 region has the DNA TGTGCCAGCAGCCAATTTCGGGGCGGCCTCACAGATACGCAGTATTTT. This sequence encodes CASSQFRGGLTDTQYF.